This TCR beta chain was found in a study of T cells after posttransplantation cyclophosphamide. Study observations and caveats: Blood and skin or GI T cell repertoires showed limited TRB overlap.

As for this clone: What it binds is unknown.

Some clones are missing from TCRdb's copy, which holds only in-frame ones; the method was immunoSEQ multiplex PCR. The sample yields fewer than 20,000 clones, about 95% seen once. Cells defined as naive were viable CD3+CD4+ or CD3+CD8+ and CCR7+CD45RA+CD45RO-CD95-CD27+CD28+. This related bone marrow graft donor gave peripheral blood on the day of marrow donation. With V trimmed by 2 bases and J by 10 bases, 0 bases remained unmatched. Per the germline V gene, CDR1 is SEHNR and CDR2 is FQNEAQ (reference sequence). This CDR3 is 13 amino acids long. Sequencing used naive CD4+ T cells sorted from blood. The receptor was derived from a woman between 45 and 60 years old in good health and a related stem cell transplant donor. The chain has TRBV7-9 and TRBJ1-6, with 9 bases fitting TRBD1. CDR3 nucleotides: TGTGCCAGCAGCTTAACAGGGGGCTCACCCCTCCACTTT. It yields the protein CASSLTGGSPLHF.